The 24 T cell receptor beta chains in this list originate from one sample, sequenced in a study of shared clonotypes between healthy human individuals. Clones were read by immunoSEQ multiplex PCR, and TCRdb kept only the in-frame ones, dropping some. The table includes millions of clones, roughly 93% detected once. The sample was naive CD4+ T cells from PBMCs. This sample's subset: CD45RA+ positively selected. The receptors derive from a young man in good health. Some clones in this sample may be carry-over from other donors' samples.

For this clone: In the same sample, other DNA sequences code for this CDR3. The J gene is TRBJ2-1, the V gene TRBV19; 12 nucleotides line up with TRBD2. This CDR3 region has 15 residues. V gave up 4 bases and J gave up 7 bases; unmatched junction bases: 5. The germline CDR1 and CDR2 sequences are LNHDA and SQIVND (reference sequence). The CDR3 region is CASSRTSGIGNEQFF. The CDR3 DNA reads TGTGCCAGTAGTAGGACTAGCGGGATAGGGAATGAGCAGTTCTTC.

This chain uses TRBV7-9 with TRBJ2-3, with 10 bases identical to TRBD2. The CDR3 has 16 amino acids. Germline-derived CDR1 and CDR2 are SEHNR and FQNEAQ (reference sequence). With V trimmed by 5 bases and J by 5 bases, 10 bases remained unmatched. CDR3 DNA sequence: TGTGCCAGCAGCCCGACCGGGACTAGCGAACGAGATACGCAGTATTTT. Translating it yields CASSPTGTSERDTQYF.

The chain carries TRBV27 and TRBJ1-5; D not certain. V shed 0 bases and J shed 4 bases, with 7 bases lying between them. From germline, CDR1 is MNHEY and CDR2 SMNVEV (reference sequence). The CDR3 has 14 amino acids. The CDR3 loop is CASSLSPLNQPQHF. Written as DNA, the CDR3 is TGTGCCAGCAGTTTATCTCCTCTAAATCAGCCCCAGCATTTT.

The chain carries TRBV7-2 and TRBJ2-3; TRBD1 might be the D (5 bases). V lost 5 bases to trimming and J lost 2 bases, with 11 bases between them. CDR1 SGHTA and CDR2 FQGNSA come from the germline V gene. The CDR3 consists of 14 residues. CDR3 coding DNA: TGTGCCAGCAGCCCTGACAGATTCACAGATACGCAGTATTTT. Translating it yields CASSPDRFTDTQYF.

On this clone: This specimen includes other DNA sequences encoding the same CDR3. This chain connects TRBV28 to TRBJ1-5, with no clear D. The CDR3 extends over 14 amino acids. Per germline, CDR1 MDHEN and CDR2 SYDVKM. Trimming took 3 bases from V and 1 from J, leaving 7 bases between them. The CDR3 loop reads CASSFWGSNQPQHF. The CDR3 nucleotides read TGTGCCAGCAGTTTTTGGGGAAGCAATCAGCCCCAGCATTTT. The whole variable domain, remainder taken from reference TRBV28 and TRBJ1-5, is DVKVTQSSRYLVKRTGEKVFLECVQDMDHENMFWYRQDPGLGLRLIYFSYDVKMKEKGDIPEGYSVSREKKERFSLILESASTNQTSMYLCASSFWGSNQPQHFGDGTRLSIL.

This rearrangement joins TRBV7-9 to TRBJ2-3, with 8 bases aligning to TRBD2. Germline trimming cut 5 bases from V and 4 bases from J; bases unmatched to any gene: 5. Germline CDR1 reads SEHNR; CDR2 reads FQNEAQ (reference sequence). The CDR3 consists of 14 residues. CDR3 residues: CASSLGLVPDTQYF. The CDR3 nucleotides are TGTGCCAGCAGCCTGGGACTAGTGCCAGATACGCAGTATTTT.

The chain carries TRBV11-3 and TRBJ2-5; the match to TRBD1 covers 7 bases. The CDR3 runs 13 residues. Trimming removed 5 bases from V and 7 bases from J; junction bases left unmatched: 7. In germline, CDR1 is SGHNT, CDR2 YENEEA. In DNA form, the CDR3 reads TGTGCCAGCAGCACAGGGGACATTGGGACCCAGTACTTC. Translating gives CASSTGDIGTQYF. The full variable domain, rest sourced from reference TRBV11-3 and TRBJ2-5, is EAGVVQSPRYKIIEKKQPVAFWCNPISGHNTLYWYLQNLGQGPELLIRYENEEAVDDSQLPKDRFSAERLKGVDSTLKIQPAELGDSAVYLCASSTGDIGTQYFGPGTRLLVL.

Only a few counts were recorded for this clone. The chain recombines TRBV6-1 with TRBJ1-5; D not certain. Trimming pared 11 bases from V and 5 bases from J, leaving 10 bases between. This CDR3 has 11 amino acids. Germline assignment: CDR1 MNHNS and CDR2 SASEGT. The CDR3 loop is CAWGSHQPQHF. The CDR3 DNA reads TGTGCCTGGGGTTCCCATCAGCCCCAGCATTTT.

The V call is TRBV7-2, the J call TRBJ2-1; tentatively, D is TRBD2 (5 bases). V lost 1 base, J lost 9 bases, and 10 bases lay in between. This CDR3 is built from 13 residues. The V gene's germline CDR1 is SGHTA and CDR2 FQGNSA. CDR3 bases: TGTGCCAGCAGCTTAGGTTGGACTCGTGAGCAGTTCTTC. Translated: CASSLGWTREQFF.

The genes are TRBV4-2 and TRBJ1-2; D call uncertain. The CDR3 extends over 15 amino acids. Per the germline V gene, CDR1 is LGHNA and CDR2 is YNFKEQ. The V end lost 1 base, the J end lost 7 bases, and 16 bases lay between the germline ends. For the CDR3, the DNA is TGTGCCAGCAGCCAAGCTTACCAGATCCATCTTGGCTACACCTTC. It encodes CASSQAYQIHLGYTF.

The chain links TRBV28 to TRBJ2-3; the match to TRBD2 covers 10 bases. J lost 8 bases, V lost 4 bases, and 9 bases had no gene match. In germline, CDR1 is MDHEN, CDR2 SYDVKM. CDR3 length equals 15 residues. The CDR3, as DNA: TGTGCCAGCAGTTCACCTGGACTAGCGGACAGTACGCAGTATTTT. Translated: CASSSPGLADSTQYF. The whole variable domain, remainder taken from reference TRBV28 and TRBJ2-3, is DVKVTQSSRYLVKRTGEKVFLECVQDMDHENMFWYRQDPGLGLRLIYFSYDVKMKEKGDIPEGYSVSREKKERFSLILESASTNQTSMYLCASSSPGLADSTQYFGPGTRLTVL.

V and J are TRBV7-9 and TRBJ1-4; the match to TRBD1 covers 8 bases. V gave up 4 bases and J gave up 3 bases; unmatched junction bases: 10. The CDR3 extends over 17 amino acids. CDR1 SEHNR and CDR2 FQNEAQ come from the germline V gene (reference sequence). This chain's CDR3 is CASSSQQYRGSNEKLFF. In DNA, the CDR3 is TGTGCCAGCAGCTCCCAACAATACAGGGGGTCTAATGAAAAACTGTTTTTT. Together with reference TRBV7-9 and TRBJ1-4, the CDR3 gives the full variable domain: DTGVSQNPRHKITKRGQNVTFRCDPISEHNRLYWYRQTLGQGPEFLTYFQNEAQLEKSRLLSDRFSAERPKGSFSTLEIQRTEQGDSAMYLCASSSQQYRGSNEKLFFGSGTQLSVL.

This rearrangement joins TRBV11-2 to TRBJ2-1; 7 positions agree with TRBD2. This CDR3 contains 13 residues. J gave up 0 bases and V 11 bases, and 4 bases lay outside the gene matches. Per germline, CDR1 SGHAT and CDR2 FQNNGV. The CDR3 loop is CAVSGTSYNEQFF. CDR3 in DNA: TGTGCCGTAAGCGGGACCTCCTACAATGAGCAGTTCTTC.

This chain connects TRBV29-1 to TRBJ2-6; no definite D call. The germline V and J ends were trimmed by 7 bases and 0 bases, with 13 bases remaining between them. The CDR3 runs 15 residues. Per germline, CDR1 SQVTM and CDR2 ANQGSEA. CDR3 DNA: TGCAGCGCTCCCGACGCCACCTCTGGGGCCAACGTCCTGACTTTC. Protein product: CSAPDATSGANVLTF. Full variable domain (outside the CDR3, taken from reference TRBV29-1 and TRBJ2-6): SAVISQKPSRDICQRGTSLTIQCQVDSQVTMMFWYRQQPGQSLTLIATANQGSEATYESGFVIDKFPISRPNLTFSTLTVSNMSPEDSSIYLCSAPDATSGANVLTFGAGSRLTVL.

The gene calls are TRBV29-1 and TRBJ1-2; 7 nucleotides align to TRBD1. Germline V lookup: CDR1 SQVTM, CDR2 ANQGSEA. There are 14 residues in the CDR3. The DNA of the CDR3 is TGCACTATATGGGACAGACGACTTTCCTATGGCTACACCTTC. Translating gives CTIWDRRLSYGYTF.

The V gene is TRBV7-2, the J gene TRBJ2-1; tentatively, D is TRBD2 (6 bases). This CDR3 is built from 14 residues. CDR1 is SGHTA, CDR2 FQGNSA, per germline. The ends were cut back, 5 bases at V and 2 bases at J, with 10 bases in the middle. In nucleotides, the CDR3 is TGTGCCAGCAGCGGGGGAGGTACCTACAATGAGCAGTTCTTC. Translated: CASSGGGTYNEQFF.

The rearrangement joins TRBV27 to TRBJ1-2; D remains unclear. The germline CDR1 and CDR2 sequences are MNHEY and SMNVEV (reference sequence). This CDR3 has 13 amino acids. V lost 3 bases, J lost 4 bases, and 9 bases lay in between. CDR3: CASSFLNSYGYTF. The CDR3 coding sequence is TGTGCCAGCAGTTTCCTTAACAGCTATGGCTACACCTTC.

This chain uses TRBV10-3 with TRBJ1-5; D is uncertain. The CDR3 is 14 amino acids. Deletions cut 3 bases from V and 0 bases from J, with 6 bases between. Germline V lookup: CDR1 ENHRY, CDR2 SYGVKD. For the CDR3, the DNA is TGTGCCATCAGTGACACGAATAGCAATCAGCCCCAGCATTTT. Protein sequence: CAISDTNSNQPQHF.

V gene TRBV19 combines with J gene TRBJ2-5; TRBD1 matches at 10 bases. Germline CDR1 is LNHDA and CDR2 is SQIVND (reference sequence). V lost 4 bases, J lost 5 bases, and 7 bases stayed unmatched. The CDR3 has 15 residues. The CDR3 region has the DNA TGTGCCAGTAGTAGAGTCGGGACAGGGGTGGAGACCCAGTACTTC. Protein: CASSRVGTGVETQYF.

This clone was recorded once. The rearrangement links TRBV14 to TRBJ2-1; D not resolved. The CDR3 length is 12 residues. The ends were cut back, 5 bases at V and 3 bases at J, with 5 bases in the middle. CDR1 is SGHDN, CDR2 FVKESK, per germline. CDR3 nucleotides: TGTGCCAGCAGCTGGGTCTACAATGAGCAGTTCTTC. This gives the protein CASSWVYNEQFF.

The J gene is TRBJ2-1, the V gene TRBV18; TRBD1 is a possible D gene (5 bases). Germline CDR1 is KGHSH and CDR2 is LQKENI. The CDR3 is 17 residues long. Deletions cut 3 bases from V and 2 bases from J, with 17 bases between. CDR3 nucleotide sequence: TGTGCCAGCTCACCCCCCCTTTATAGACAGACCTACAATGAGCAGTTCTTC. Encoded protein: CASSPPLYRQTYNEQFF.

The genes are TRBV7-2 and TRBJ2-2, with D tentatively TRBD2 (6 bases). CDR1 is SGHTA, CDR2 FQGNSA, per germline. The CDR3 loop spans 14 amino acids. Between the trimmed V and J ends, which lost 4 bases and 3 bases, there was a span of 9 bases. The CDR3 spells CASSSGVYTGELFF. The DNA for the CDR3 is TGTGCCAGCAGCTCGGGAGTCTACACCGGGGAGCTGTTTTTT.

V and J are TRBV2 and TRBJ1-5; tentatively, D is TRBD1 (5 bases). Trimming cost V 6 bases and J 2 bases, with 11 bases left between them. Germline CDR1 SNHLY, CDR2 FYNNEI. The CDR3 is 14 amino acids. The CDR3: CASRGDGRNQPQHF. CDR3 DNA: TGTGCCAGCAGGGGGGACGGACGCAATCAGCCCCAGCATTTT.

This clone has more than one count but fewer than ten. The V and J genes are TRBV7-8 and TRBJ2-7; TRBD2 aligns across 7 bases. The V segment lost 5 bases and the J segment 2 bases; nucleotides outside the gene matches: 6. CDR3 size: 14 residues. Germline V gene lookup returns CDR1 SGHVS and CDR2 FQNEAQ. The chain's CDR3 is CASSLRLAAYEQYF. In DNA, the CDR3 is TGTGCCAGCAGCCTACGACTAGCAGCCTACGAGCAGTACTTC.